One TCR beta chain is described in this entry. Antigen: not known. Mismatch with germline at one junction end may stem from a read error. Lactation, pregnancy, other autoimmune disease or uncontrolled infection excluded patients. Based on clinical symptoms, serum thyroxine and TRAb, thyroid ultrasound and orbital computed tomography, diagnoses were reached. Fresh peripheral blood, roughly 9.8 ml of it, supplied the PBMCs. This sample was taken from a study of T cells in Graves' hyperthyroidism and ophthalmopathy. Notes on the study in general: Ophthalmopathy and stable hyperthyroidism were told apart by a 13 V-J model.

RNA transcripts served as the template for amplifying TCR beta CDR3 regions. TCR CDR3 underwent first-round RT-PCR with the HTBI primer set. MiXCR was run by TCRdb on the multiplex PCR reads, yielding one entry per CDR3 protein. The table includes fewer than 500,000 distinct CDR3 sequences, roughly 15% detected once. This CDR3 has 15 amino acids. The germline V gene has CDR1 DFQATT and CDR2 SNEGSKA (reference sequence). The sample consisted of blood. The J gene is TRBJ1-4, the V gene TRBV20-1, with a possible D match to TRBD1 (5 bases). The TCR was taken from a woman aged 25-40 years with Graves' ophthalmopathy. This CDR3 is CSAGDLGQGNEKLFF. The CDR3 bases are TGCAGTGCTGGAGACCTGGGGCAGGGTAATGAAAAACTGTTTTTT.